One and the same sample provided the 20 T cell receptor beta chains below, sequenced in a study of shared clonotypes between healthy human individuals. This table comes from immunoSEQ multiplex PCR, and its TCRdb copy is limited to in-frame clones, with some not included. The sample includes roughly 2.6 million clones, more than 90% of them seen just once. The sample was naive CD4+ T cells sorted from blood. The subset: CD45RA+ positively selected. The receptors come from a man aged 18 to 29 in good health.

A remark on this clone: This sample includes further DNA sequences coding for the same CDR3. The chain employs TRBV9 and TRBJ2-1; either TRBD1 or TRBD2 may supply D (5 bases each). The CDR3 length is 12 residues. Germline V gene data show CDR1 as SGDLS and CDR2 as YYNGEE. V lost 2 bases to trimming and J lost 5 bases, with 5 bases between them. CDR3 region: CASSVGHNEQFF. CDR3 DNA: TGTGCCAGCAGCGTGGGACACAATGAGCAGTTCTTC.

The V and J genes are TRBV7-9 and TRBJ2-1; 7 nucleotides agree with TRBD2. After removal of 2 bases from V and 5 bases from J, the junction contained 3 bases not matched to a gene. Germline assignment: CDR1 SEHNR and CDR2 FQNEAQ (reference sequence). The CDR3 sequence is 14 residues long. The CDR3, as DNA: TGTGCCAGCAGCTTAACCCTAGCGGACAATGAGCAGTTCTTC. It is translated as CASSLTLADNEQFF.

This chain links TRBV6-4 with TRBJ1-1; possibly TRBD1 for D (6 bases). The V and J ends lost 7 bases and 6 bases respectively, with 15 bases between them. Germline CDR1 is MRHNA and CDR2 is SNTAGT. The CDR3 length is 13 residues. The CDR3 spells CASIGGGPAEAFF. The DNA of the CDR3 is TGTGCCAGCATAGGCGGGGGGCCCGCTGAAGCTTTCTTT.

This clone appeared a single time. The V gene is TRBV2, the J gene TRBJ2-3; D is possibly TRBD2 (7 bases). With 4 bases removed from V and 2 bases from J, the gap between germline ends came to 13 bases. The CDR3 consists of 15 residues. Germline CDR1 SNHLY, CDR2 FYNNEI. This chain's CDR3 is CASSGGGYHTDTQYF. In nucleotides, the CDR3 is TGTGCCAGCAGTGGGGGGGGCTATCACACAGATACGCAGTATTTT.

The chain combines TRBV6-1 with TRBJ2-5, with TRBD1 identical over 7 bases. The CDR3 has 13 amino acids. Looked up from germline, CDR1 is MNHNS and CDR2 is SASEGT. With V trimmed by 7 bases and J by 4 bases, 6 bases remained unmatched. This CDR3 is CASIRQGGETQYF. The DNA of the CDR3 is TGTGCCAGCATTAGACAGGGCGGAGAGACCCAGTACTTC.

This sequence joins TRBV11-2 and TRBJ2-1; D might be TRBD2 (6 bases). Trimming shortened V by 0 bases and J by 7 bases, and 13 bases separated the two germline ends. CDR1 SGHAT and CDR2 FQNNGV come from the germline V gene. The CDR3 extends over 15 amino acids. The DNA for the CDR3 is TGTGCCAGCAGCTTAGACGGGAGAAGGGGAAATGAGCAGTTCTTC. Translation: CASSLDGRRGNEQFF.

This sequence joins TRBV27 and TRBJ2-6; D is unclear. The CDR3 has 14 amino acids. Germline V CDR1 and CDR2: MNHEY, SMNVEV (reference sequence). The V and J ends lost 4 bases and 1 base respectively, with 5 bases between them. CDR3 coding DNA: TGTGCCAGCAGTTCCAGATCTGGGGCCAACGTCCTGACTTTC. Its protein is CASSSRSGANVLTF.

This clone appeared a single time. The rearrangement links TRBV10-3 to TRBJ1-1, with unresolved D. There are 11 residues in the CDR3. V was trimmed by 10 bases and J by 0 bases, leaving 6 bases between them. The germline gives CDR1 ENHRY, CDR2 SYGVKD. Here the CDR3 DNA reads TGTGCCACCGCTATGAACACTGAAGCTTTCTTT. As protein: CATAMNTEAFF.

The chain carries TRBV27 and TRBJ1-6; D may be TRBD1 (5 bases). The length of the CDR3 is 14 residues. Per the germline V gene, CDR1 is MNHEY and CDR2 is SMNVEV (reference sequence). V was shortened by 2 bases and J by 6 bases, with 8 bases between the two germline ends. The CDR3 protein is CASSLGGGNSPLHF. CDR3 bases: TGTGCCAGCAGTTTAGGGGGAGGTAATTCACCCCTCCACTTT.

The chain recombines TRBV30 with TRBJ1-5; no reliable D call. Trimming took off 2 bases at V and 2 bases at J, with 7 bases between the two ends. CDR3 size: 13 residues. Germline CDR1 is GTSNPN and CDR2 is SVGIG (reference sequence). The CDR3 DNA is TGTGCCTGGAGTCAGATCCGCAATCAGCCCCAGCATTTT. Its protein is CAWSQIRNQPQHF.

The chain employs TRBV7-8 and TRBJ2-7; 9 bases line up with TRBD1. Losses at the gene ends were 6 bases for V and 6 bases for J; bases not matched to a gene: 6. The CDR3 has 13 amino acids. The germline V gene has CDR1 SGHVS and CDR2 FQNEAQ. The CDR3 spells CASSPGTGPEQYF. The DNA for the CDR3 is TGTGCCAGCAGTCCAGGGACAGGGCCCGAGCAGTACTTC. The full variable domain, rest sourced from reference TRBV7-8 and TRBJ2-7, is GAGVSQSPRYKVAKRGQDVALRCDPISGHVSLFWYQQALGQGPEFLTYFQNEAQLDKSGLPSDRFFAERPEGSVSTLKIQRTQQEDSAVYLCASSPGTGPEQYFGPGTRLTVT.

This clone is a singleton in its sample. V is TRBV29-1 and J is TRBJ2-2; unclear D gene. Germline CDR1 SQVTM, CDR2 ANQGSEA. Trimming cost V 6 bases and J 3 bases, with 11 bases left between them. The CDR3 totals 13 residues. CDR3 sequence (DNA): TGCAGCGTAGACACGGCCCACACCGGGGAGCTGTTTTTT. It translates to CSVDTAHTGELFF.

The chain links TRBV2 to TRBJ2-2; D call uncertain. Germline CDR1 is SNHLY and CDR2 is FYNNEI. This CDR3 has 15 residues. V was trimmed by 4 bases and J by 1 base, leaving 10 bases between them. CDR3 region: CASSVRDQNTGELFF. For the CDR3, the DNA is TGTGCCAGCAGTGTACGCGACCAGAACACCGGGGAGCTGTTTTTT.

The chain links TRBV19 to TRBJ1-2, with D hard to call. The CDR3 contains 15 residues. CDR1 is LNHDA, CDR2 SQIVND, per germline (reference sequence). V dropped 2 bases and J dropped 1 base, with 11 bases sitting between them. CDR3 nucleotide sequence: TGTGCCAGTAGTATATCCGAGGGATTTAACTATGGCTACACCTTC. Amino acids: CASSISEGFNYGYTF.

This clone was detected once. The DNA is left out, because the CDR3 cannot be placed on it with certainty; the CDR3 is given as TCRdb lists it. In the same sample, other DNA sequences code for this CDR3. The chain recombines TRBV5-1 with TRBJ2-7; the D call in the table, TRBD2, was not verified against the DNA. The germline gives CDR1 SGHRS, CDR2 YFSETQ. Both ends counted, the CDR3 spans 13 residues. This CDR3 is CASSSSGGYEQYF.

The J gene is TRBJ2-5, the V gene TRBV5-6, with 7 bases lining up with TRBD1. Looked up from germline, CDR1 is SGHDT and CDR2 is YYEEEE. Losses at the gene ends were 5 bases for V and 1 base for J; bases not matched to a gene: 5. This CDR3 comprises 14 residues. CDR3 sequence reads: CASRPGTVQETQYF. CDR3 coding DNA: TGTGCCAGCAGACCGGGGACAGTCCAAGAGACCCAGTACTTC. Variable domain in full (rest from reference TRBV5-6 and TRBJ2-5): DAGVTQSPTHLIKTRGQQVTLRCSPKSGHDTVSWYQQALGQGPQFIFQYYEEEERQRGNFPDRFSGHQFPNYSSELNVNALLLGDSALYLCASRPGTVQETQYFGPGTRLLVL.

The chain carries TRBV10-3 and TRBJ1-6; no clear D. CDR3 length equals 16 residues. The germline gives CDR1 ENHRY, CDR2 SYGVKD. V gave up 5 bases and J gave up 0 bases, with 11 bases separating them. CDR3 nucleotide sequence: TGTGCCATCAGTCCCCAGGAGAGCTCCTATAATTCACCCCTCCACTTT. Its translation: CAISPQESSYNSPLHF.

The genes are TRBV6-5 and TRBJ2-3; D tentatively fits TRBD1 or TRBD2 (5 bases each). CDR1 and CDR2 from the germline V gene are MNHEY and SVGAGI. The V end was cut by 5 bases, the J end by 5 bases, with 17 bases between. This CDR3 is built from 15 residues. CDR3 coding DNA: TGTGCCAGCAGTACGCCGGGGCTGGGCGTAGATACGCAGTATTTT. This gives the protein CASSTPGLGVDTQYF.

The genes are TRBV7-6 and TRBJ2-1; 8 nucleotides line up with TRBD2. Germline CDR1 SGHVS, CDR2 FNYEAQ. Unmatched junction bases numbered 12, after V lost 6 bases and J lost 2 bases. The CDR3 consists of 17 residues. CDR3 sequence reads: CASSPPGSGNTYNEQFF. In DNA form, the CDR3 reads TGTGCCAGCAGTCCGCCGGGTAGCGGGAATACCTACAATGAGCAGTTCTTC.

This chain connects TRBV6-6 to TRBJ1-6; a possible D gene is TRBD1 (5 bases). The ends were cut back, 6 bases at V and 5 bases at J, with 14 bases in the middle. Germline V gene data show CDR1 as MNHNY and CDR2 as SVGAGI (reference sequence). There are 15 residues in the CDR3. CDR3: CASRPRGHDNSPLHF. Here the CDR3 DNA reads TGTGCCAGCAGGCCCCGGGGCCATGATAATTCACCCCTCCACTTT.